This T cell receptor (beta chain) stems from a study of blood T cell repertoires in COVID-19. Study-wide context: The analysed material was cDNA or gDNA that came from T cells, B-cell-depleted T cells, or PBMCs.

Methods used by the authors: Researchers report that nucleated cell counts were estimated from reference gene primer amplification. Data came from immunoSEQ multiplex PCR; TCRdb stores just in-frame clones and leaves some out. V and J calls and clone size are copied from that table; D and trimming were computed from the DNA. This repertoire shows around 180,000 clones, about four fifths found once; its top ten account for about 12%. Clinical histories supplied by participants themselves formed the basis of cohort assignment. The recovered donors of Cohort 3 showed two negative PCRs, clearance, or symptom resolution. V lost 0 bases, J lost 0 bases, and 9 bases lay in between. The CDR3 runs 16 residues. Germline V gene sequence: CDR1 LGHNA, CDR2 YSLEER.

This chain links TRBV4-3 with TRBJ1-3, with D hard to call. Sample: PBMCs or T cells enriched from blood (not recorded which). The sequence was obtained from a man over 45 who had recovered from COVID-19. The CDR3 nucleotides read TGCGCCAGCAGCCAAGATTGGCAGGACTCTGGAAACACCATATATTTT. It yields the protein CASSQDWQDSGNTIYF.